The clone carrying this T cell receptor (beta chain) occurred once. V was cut by 4 bases and J by 3 bases, with 15 bases left in between. Looked up from germline, CDR1 is SQVTM and CDR2 is ANQGSEA. CDR3 length equals 14 residues. TCRdb's copy holds only in-frame clones and misses some; the assay was immunoSEQ multiplex PCR. There are about 200,000 clones in the sample; about 76% occur only once, and under 7% lies in the top ten. The entry originates in a study of blood T cell repertoires in COVID-19. V gene TRBV29-1 combines with J gene TRBJ1-1, with a weak D call TRBD1 (5 bases). This TCR came from a woman between 35 and 50 years old with COVID-19, enrolled during active disease. Material for sequencing was peripheral blood. The CDR3 loop is CSVVGVGMDTEAFF. CDR3 nucleotides: TGCAGCGTTGTAGGGGTCGGCATGGACACTGAAGCTTTCTTT.